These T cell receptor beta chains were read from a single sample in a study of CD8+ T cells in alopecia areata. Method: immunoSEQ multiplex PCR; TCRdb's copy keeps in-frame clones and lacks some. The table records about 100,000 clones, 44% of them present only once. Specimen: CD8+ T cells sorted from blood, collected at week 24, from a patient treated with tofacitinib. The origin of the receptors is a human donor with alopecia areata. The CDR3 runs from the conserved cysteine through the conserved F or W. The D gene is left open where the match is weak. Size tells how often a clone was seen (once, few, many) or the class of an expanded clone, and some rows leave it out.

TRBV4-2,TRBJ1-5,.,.,TGTGCCAGCAGCCCCAGGGCAGGGGTACAGCCCCAGCATTTT,CASSPRAGVQPQHF
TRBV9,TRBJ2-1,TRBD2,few,TGTGCCAGCAGCCCATGGATAGCGGGAGGGTACAATGAGCAGTTCTTC,CASSPWIAGGYNEQFF
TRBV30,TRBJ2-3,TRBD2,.,TGTGCCTGGAGTGAAAGCGGGGGCACAGATACGCAGTATTTT,CAWSESGGTDTQYF
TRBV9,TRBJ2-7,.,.,TGTGCCAGCAGTCAATCCGGGACTTCATTGTACGAGCAGTACTTC,CASSQSGTSLYEQYF
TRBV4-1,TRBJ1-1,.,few,TGCGCCAGCAGCTACGGCACTGAAGCTTTCTTT,CASSYGTEAFF
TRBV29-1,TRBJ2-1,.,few,TGCAGCGTTGAGCTGTTCTACAATGAGCAGTTCTTC,CSVELFYNEQFF
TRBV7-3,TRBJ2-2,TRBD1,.,TGTGCCAGCAGCTCCTCGACCAGGGGGCCGACCCTCCCCTCGAACACCGGGGAGCTGTTTTTT,CASSSSTRGPTLPSNTGELFF
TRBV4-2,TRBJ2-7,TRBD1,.,TGTGCCAGCAGCCGGGGACAGGGGGCCGGCGAGCAGTACTTC,CASSRGQGAGEQYF
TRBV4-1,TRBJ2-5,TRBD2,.,TGCGCCAGCAGCCAAACCTTTACTAGCGGGAGGGAAGAGACCCAGTACTTC,CASSQTFTSGREETQYF
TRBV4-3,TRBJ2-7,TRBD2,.,TGCGCCAGCAGCCCCTTTGCGGGGGAGGGCTACGAGCAGTACTTC,CASSPFAGEGYEQYF
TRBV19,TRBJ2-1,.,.,TGTGCCAGTAGTATAGATGCTGGAGAGCAGTTCTTC,CASSIDAGEQFF
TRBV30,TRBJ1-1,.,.,TGTGCCTGGAGTGTTTCTGGGACCCTGTCTGGGGAAGCTTTCTTT,CAWSVSGTLSGEAFF
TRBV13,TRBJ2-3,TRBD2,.,TGTGCCAGCAGCTTACGGGAGGCCGACACAGATACGCAGTATTTT,CASSLREADTDTQYF
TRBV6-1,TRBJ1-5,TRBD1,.,TGTGCCAGCAGAGAACAGGGGGTGGGTCAGCCCCAGCATTTT,CASREQGVGQPQHF
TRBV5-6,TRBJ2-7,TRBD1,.,TGTGCCAGCAGCTTCGGGACAGGGCCGAACGAGCAGTACTTC,CASSFGTGPNEQYF
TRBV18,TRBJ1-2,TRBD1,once,TGTGCCAGCTCACCAGACAGGGATCACTATGGCTACACCTTC,CASSPDRDHYGYTF
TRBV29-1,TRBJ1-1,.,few,TGCAGCGCGGGAAGTGTCAGGGGCCAAGCTTTCTTT,CSAGSVRGQAFF
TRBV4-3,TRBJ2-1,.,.,TGCGCCAGCAGCCAAGGGACCCACAGGAGAAATGAGCAGTTCTTC,CASSQGTHRRNEQFF
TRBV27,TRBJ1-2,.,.,TGTGCCAGCAGTCCAAGGGACATATTGACTGGCTACACCTTC,CASSPRDILTGYTF
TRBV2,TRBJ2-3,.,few,TGTGCCAGCAGTTCTTACAGGGCAGATACGCAGTATTTT,CASSSYRADTQYF
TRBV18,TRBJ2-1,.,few,TGTGCCAGCTCACCATTCAGCGGCAGTCACAATGAGCAGTTCTTC,CASSPFSGSHNEQFF
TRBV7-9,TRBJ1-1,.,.,TGTGCCAGCAGCTTAGTTAGCTTAACGGACACTGAAGCTTTCTTT,CASSLVSLTDTEAFF
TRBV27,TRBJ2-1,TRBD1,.,TGTGCCAGCAGCGTTGGACAGGTAACCTACAATGAGCAGTTCTTC,CASSVGQVTYNEQFF
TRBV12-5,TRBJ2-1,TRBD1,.,TGTGCTAGTGGTCGGGACAGGGATGAGCAGTTCTTC,CASGRDRDEQFF